The entry below gives a single T cell receptor (beta chain) sequence along with its context. The antigen it recognizes is unknown. Per-base qualities were not stored, and no clone one base away is much larger. Using the deep immunoSEQ assay, TCR CDR3 regions were amplified from genomic DNA by multiplex PCR. Genomic DNA extracted from each cell subset was distributed evenly over all wells of several immunoSEQ 96-well plates, and each plate served as one replicate. Each replicate PCR for sorted subsets received about 0.2 ug genomic DNA, equal to 28,000 or so T cell genomes. Purified libraries were measured with a Qubit 3.0 fluorometer, size-checked on a Bioanalyzer 2100, and measured again with the KAPA Library Quantification kit. Every immunoSEQ 96-well plate was sequenced on a separate single-read 150-cycle Illumina NextSeq 550 flow cell. The published analysis was carried out like this. Because the immunoSEQ output held only junctional sequences and lacked quality scores, the filtering could not match the filtering applied to full-length reads. Sequences were annotated with PyIR, a Python wrapper for IgBLAST v1.9, and V/J genes and CDR3 were assigned using IMGT germline references. Any read was removed if the V/J assignment was weak (E-value above 1e-6), the CDR3 was missing, or the read contained stop codons, out-of-frame junctions, or ambiguous translated residues. V3J clonotypes were defined by identical inferred V gene, J gene, and CDR3 amino acid sequence. To compute the percentage overlap between repertoires, the number of shared unique clonotypes was divided by the size of the smaller repertoire. Repertoire richness was assessed with RTK rarefaction, the Chao1 estimator, and Recon v2.1 estimates of unobserved clonotypes. OLGA was used to compute generation probabilities for all TCRbeta clonotypes that the gDNA method yielded from a handful of donors. This is the immuneACCESS table as TCRdb keeps it, with only in-frame sequences that have V and J called. A part of the clones is gone; compared with another copy, unresolved V genes explain less than half, and the rest is unexplained. The DNA gave D and trimming, while V, J and clone size come from that table. The sample contains some 240,000 clones, over 50% of them found a single time. The top ten constitute 11% of the sample.

Donors were healthy HIV-negative adults with no recently reported acute infections or vaccinations. Only Caucasian adults living in Nashville, Tennessee, USA were represented among the donors. CD4+ T cells were enriched by magnetic negative selection, after which naive cells were positively selected on CD45RA and the negative fraction was taken as the memory subset. Blood was obtained by leukapheresis, after which PBMCs were separated by Ficoll-Histopaque density gradient centrifugation and cryopreserved in liquid nitrogen vapor phase. Analytical flow cytometry was used to check the purity and quantity of every magnetically sorted T cell population. Genomic DNA was isolated from every sorted fraction and measured by UV absorbance on a Nanodrop 2000c. Spanning cysteine to phenylalanine, the CDR3 consists of 15 amino acids. Here the CDR3 DNA is all that survives: 45 bases in frame from base 1. Trimming at the junction amounts to 2 bases on V and 1 base on J, and the germline ends lie 9 bases apart. CDR1 and CDR2 are read off the germline V gene as MDHEN and SYDVKM.

The data were taken from a study of shared clonotypes between healthy human individuals (dated by TCRdb to about 2020). Some background on the complete study: The cohort comprised a couple of women and a few men aged 18 to 49 years. For each donor, three plates each were used for CD4 naive and CD4 memory, two plates were used for CD8 naive, and one plate was used for CD8 memory. To estimate repertoire size and how much clonotype sharing occurs between individuals, the study deeply sequenced the blood TCR repertoires of about 5 healthy adults. Libraries were prepared and TCR repertoires were sequenced by different laboratories using diverse techniques, in order to increase sequencing depth and limit assay-specific biases. Between about 0.9 and 10 billion PBMCs per donor were obtained by leukapheresis. Here is what the overall study found, with its caveats: Naive subsets generally had larger estimated clonotype richness than memory subsets did. When several donors were compared, the shared fraction of clonotypes was around 5% for naive CD4, approximately 3.3% for naive CD8, 2% to 2.5% for memory CD4, and approximately 0.4% for memory CD8. Sampling was restricted to blood, and TCR repertoires in tissues likely differ from the TCR repertoires found in blood. Pairwise subsampling indicated that sequencing depth was expected to affect the degree of clonotype sharing among donors. Compared with non-shared clonotypes, clonotypes shared by all four sorted-subset donors had higher generation probabilities. The genetic and exposure-history diversity represented was limited by the small number of donors. Even with the large sequencing depth, rarefaction of the sorted-subset datasets indicated that sequencing was incomplete.

Sequenced: memory CD4+ T cells sorted from blood. The meaning of the sample's cell subset or site label: CD45RA-negative fraction. The rearranged segments are TRBV28 and TRBJ1-5; no D gene can be assigned with confidence. This sequence originates from a man aged 25-40 years in good health. At the DNA level, the sequence is TGTGCCAGCAGTTTAGTGTCGTTAAGCAATCAGCCCCAGCATTTT. Its protein reads: CASSLVSLSNQPQHF. This CDR3, with the reference TRBV28 and TRBJ1-5 proteins standing in past its ends, gives the full variable domain DVKVTQSSRYLVKRTGEKVFLECVQDMDHENMFWYRQDPGLGLRLIYFSYDVKMKEKGDIPEGYSVSREKKERFSLILESASTNQTSMYLCASSLVSLSNQPQHFGDGTRLSIL.